This paragraph reports one TCR beta chain. The antigen remains unidentified. The sample is drawn from a study of CD8 T cells in ankylosing spondylitis. Study-level points and caveats: It appeared that ankylosing spondylitis blood was characterized by a TCR beta motif of several highly homologous variants. According to the report, clones linked to the disease were significantly enriched in matched synovial fluid samples taken from ankylosing spondylitis patients. Disease-associated clonotypes exhibited CD8+ identity and were relatively infrequent in peripheral blood.

Making use of molecular barcodes, quantitative 5'-RACE generated TCR beta libraries. MiXCR, applied by TCRdb to the 5' RACE reads, yields one record per CDR3 protein. The sample records about 250,000 distinct CDR3 sequences, roughly 32% being singletons. With 5 bases clipped from V and 5 bases from J, the junction kept 7 bases outside the gene matches. This CDR3 contains 14 residues. What was sequenced was blood, either unsorted or a sorted T cell fraction (not recorded which). The clonotype originates from a male donor with ankylosing spondylitis or in good health (not recorded which). The chain is built from TRBV12-3 or TRBV12-4 and TRBJ1-2; 8 bases map to TRBD1. This CDR3 reads CASSPARTGYGYTF. The CDR3 DNA reads TGTGCCAGCAGTCCGGCCCGGACAGGGTATGGCTACACCTTC.